This T cell receptor beta chain is drawn from a study of human T cells and chemical hapten exposure. Overall study findings and caveats: The study found that DPC sensitization did not change TCRs above 1 in 1000 frequency. Expanded TCRs were compared with controls, and the expanded TCRs formed significantly more large CDR3 similarity clusters.

This clonotype was observed at least ten times. Its matching antigen is unknown. Original processing notes: A per-sample median of around 88,000 TCRs was observed, with counts ranging from about 20,000 to 750,000. TCRdb reprocessed the RACE reads with MiXCR, giving one entry per CDR3 protein. It is TCRdb's table, rather than the study itself, that gives the V and J calls and clone size. Counted here are 80,000 to 95,000 distinct CDR3 sequences, approximately 9.9% occurring once; the ten biggest clones make up 2.2%. Time point indicated: patch test 2, 6 weeks after DPC sensitization. Treatment defined: therapeutic diphenylcyclopropenone sensitization with weekly scalp DPC. Non-pregnant alopecia patients aged 18 to 70, suitable for DPC therapy. Sequences were derived from whole blood, sampled in connection with sensitization to the hapten diphenylcyclopropenone (DPC). The clonotype originates from a man aged 35 to 55 with alopecia areata. Some clones in this sample may be carry-over from other donors' samples.

In DNA, the CDR3 is TGTGCCAGCAGCTTGAGACGAACAGGGTCAATTCAAGAGACCCAGTACTTC. Translated, it gives CASSLRRTGSIQETQYF. The chain recombines TRBV7-9 with TRBJ2-5; D perhaps matches TRBD1 (6 bases). The length of the CDR3 is 17 residues. Per the germline V gene, CDR1 is SEHNR and CDR2 is FQNEAQ (reference sequence). Trimming left V 3 bases short and J 2 bases short, with 19 bases between.